These 6 T cell receptor beta chains were all obtained from the same sample, sequenced in a study of OX40 agonist ivuxolimab in advanced cancers. Profiled with immunoSEQ multiplex PCR; TCRdb holds only in-frame clones, not every one. The table includes roughly 70,000 clones, 80% to 90% detected once. The sample here was CD4+ or CD8+ T cells sorted from blood, taken in a trial of the OX40 agonist ivuxolimab. The receptors were sampled from an adult with an advanced solid tumor such as melanoma, head and neck, liver or kidney cancer.

The chain links TRBV4-1 to TRBJ2-7, with 15 bases lining up with TRBD2. The CDR3 is 18 residues long. CDR1 is MGHRA, CDR2 YSYEKL, per germline. With V trimmed by 1 base and J by 6 bases, 10 bases remained unmatched. CDR3 sequence: CASSQGMGLAGGFSEQYF. The CDR3 DNA reads TGCGCCAGCAGCCAAGGAATGGGACTAGCGGGAGGATTCTCCGAGCAGTACTTC.

V and J are TRBV2 and TRBJ1-1; TRBD1 matches 7 bases. CDR1 and CDR2 (germline): SNHLY, FYNNEI. Trimming took 6 bases from V and 1 from J; bases not matched to a gene: 8. The CDR3 is 15 residues long. CDR3 nucleotide sequence: TGTGCCAGCAGGAGGGAGACAGGGAGGAACACTGAAGCTTTCTTT. Protein: CASRRETGRNTEAFF.

The V call is TRBV29-1, the J call TRBJ2-7, with 7 nucleotides matching TRBD1. CDR1 is SQVTM and CDR2 is ANQGSEA in the germline V gene. The CDR3 sequence is 15 residues long. After removal of 2 bases from V and 6 bases from J, the junction contained 13 bases not matched to a gene. CDR3 nucleotides: TGCAGCGTTGAATCCTGGGACAGAATTCCAAGCGAGCAGTACTTC. Residues: CSVESWDRIPSEQYF.

The genes are TRBV5-4 and TRBJ2-7; D is possibly TRBD1 or TRBD2 (6 bases each). Germline V gene sequence: CDR1 SGHNT, CDR2 YYREEE (reference sequence). V was shortened by 4 bases and J by 2 bases, with 16 bases between the two germline ends. This CDR3 has 15 residues. CDR3 amino acids: CASSPPGAGTYEQYF. CDR3 coding DNA: TGTGCCAGCAGCCCGCCGGGGGCAGGGACCTACGAGCAGTACTTC.

The chain employs TRBV27 and TRBJ1-1; D remains ambiguous. The V gene's germline CDR1 is MNHEY and CDR2 SMNVEV (reference sequence). Deletions cut 8 bases from V and 10 bases from J, with 11 bases between. The CDR3 loop spans 10 amino acids. CDR3 nucleotide sequence: TGTGCCAGCCTGACCCTGGGAGCTTTCTTT. It yields the protein CASLTLGAFF.

The chain uses TRBV6-5 and TRBJ2-2; TRBD2 matches at 12 bases. Germline V lookup: CDR1 MNHEY, CDR2 SVGAGI. The CDR3 covers 16 residues. Trimming at V came to 4 bases and at J to 6 bases, leaving 6 bases not matched to a gene. For the CDR3, the DNA is TGTGCCAGCAGTTCCCAGGGACTAGCGGGTTCCGGGGAGCTGTTTTTT. It translates to CASSSQGLAGSGELFF.